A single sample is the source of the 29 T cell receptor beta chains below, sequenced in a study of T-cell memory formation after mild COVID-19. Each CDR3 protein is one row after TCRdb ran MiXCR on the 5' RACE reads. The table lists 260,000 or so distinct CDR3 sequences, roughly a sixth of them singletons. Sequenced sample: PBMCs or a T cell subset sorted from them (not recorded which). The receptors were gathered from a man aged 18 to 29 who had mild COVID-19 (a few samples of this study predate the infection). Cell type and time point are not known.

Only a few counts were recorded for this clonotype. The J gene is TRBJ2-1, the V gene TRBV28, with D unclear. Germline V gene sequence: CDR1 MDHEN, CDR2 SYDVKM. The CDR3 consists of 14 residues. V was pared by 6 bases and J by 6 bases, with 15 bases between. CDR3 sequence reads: CASSFSVSPNEQFF. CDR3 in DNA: TGTGCCAGCAGCTTTTCCGTATCCCCCAATGAGCAGTTCTTC.

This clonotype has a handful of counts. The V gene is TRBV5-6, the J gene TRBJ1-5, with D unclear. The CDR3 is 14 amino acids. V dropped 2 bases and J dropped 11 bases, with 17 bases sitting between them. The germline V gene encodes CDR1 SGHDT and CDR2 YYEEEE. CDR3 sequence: CASSFGQLGEAQHF. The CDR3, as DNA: TGTGCCAGCAGCTTTGGGCAACTCGGGGAGGCCCAGCATTTT.

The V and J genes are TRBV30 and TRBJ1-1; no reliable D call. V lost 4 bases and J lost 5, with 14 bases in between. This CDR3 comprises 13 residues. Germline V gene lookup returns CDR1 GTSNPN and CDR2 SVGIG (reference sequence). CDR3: CAWKRMEKTEAFF. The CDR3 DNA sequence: TGTGCCTGGAAACGTATGGAGAAGACTGAAGCTTTCTTT.

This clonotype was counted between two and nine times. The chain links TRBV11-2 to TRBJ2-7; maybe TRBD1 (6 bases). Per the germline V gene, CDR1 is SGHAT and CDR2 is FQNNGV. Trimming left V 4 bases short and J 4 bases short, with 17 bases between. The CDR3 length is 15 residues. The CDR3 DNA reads TGTGCCAGCAGCTCGAATCCGGGACAATTTTACGAGCAGTACGTC. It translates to CASSSNPGQFYEQYV.

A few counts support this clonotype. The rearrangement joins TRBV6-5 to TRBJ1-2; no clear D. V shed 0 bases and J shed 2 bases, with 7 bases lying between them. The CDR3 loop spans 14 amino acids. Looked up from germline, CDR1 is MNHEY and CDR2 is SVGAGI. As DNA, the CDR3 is TGTGCCAGCAGTTACTCGATAGGGAACTATGGCTACACCTTC. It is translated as CASSYSIGNYGYTF.

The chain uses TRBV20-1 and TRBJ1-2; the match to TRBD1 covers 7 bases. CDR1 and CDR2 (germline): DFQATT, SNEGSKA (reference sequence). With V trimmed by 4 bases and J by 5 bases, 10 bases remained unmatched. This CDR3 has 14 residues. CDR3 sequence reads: CSATGTVQEYGYTF. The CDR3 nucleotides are TGCAGTGCTACTGGGACAGTACAGGAGTATGGCTACACCTTC.

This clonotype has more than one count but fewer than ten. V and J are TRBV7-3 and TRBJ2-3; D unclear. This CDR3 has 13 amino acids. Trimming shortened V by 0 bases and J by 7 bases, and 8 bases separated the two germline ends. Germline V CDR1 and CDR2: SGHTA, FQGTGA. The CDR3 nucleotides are TGTGCCAGCAGCTTAACGTCGTCGAATACGCAGTATTTT. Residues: CASSLTSSNTQYF.

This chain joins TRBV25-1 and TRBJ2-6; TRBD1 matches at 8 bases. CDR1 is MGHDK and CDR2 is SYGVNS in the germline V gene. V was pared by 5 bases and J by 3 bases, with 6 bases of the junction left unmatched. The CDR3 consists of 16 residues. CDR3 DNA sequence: TGTGCCAGCAGTCCCTCAGGGGGCTTTGGGGCCAACGTCCTGACTTTC. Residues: CASSPSGGFGANVLTF.

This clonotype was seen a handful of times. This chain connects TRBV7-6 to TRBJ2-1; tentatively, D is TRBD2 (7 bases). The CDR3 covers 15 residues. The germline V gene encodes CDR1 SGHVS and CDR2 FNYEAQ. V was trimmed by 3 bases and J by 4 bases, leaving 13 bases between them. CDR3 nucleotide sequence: TGTGCCAGCAGCTTGGGCGGGGGCCTTTACAATGAGCAGTTCTTC. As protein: CASSLGGGLYNEQFF.

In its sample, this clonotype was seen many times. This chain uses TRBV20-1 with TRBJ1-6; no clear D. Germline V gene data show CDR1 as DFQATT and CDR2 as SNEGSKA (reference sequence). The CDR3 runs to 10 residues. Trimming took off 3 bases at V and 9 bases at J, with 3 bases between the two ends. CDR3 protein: CSARVSPLHF. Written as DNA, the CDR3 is TGCAGTGCTAGGGTTTCACCCCTCCACTTT.

CDR3 bases: TGTGCCAGCAGCTTAAGGGGGGGAGTTGAGTATGGCTACACCTTC. Its protein product is CASSLRGGVEYGYTF. The genes are TRBV7-2 and TRBJ1-2, with a weak D call TRBD1 (6 bases). Trimming left V 2 bases short and J 5 bases short, with 15 bases between. CDR1 is SGHTA, CDR2 FQGNSA, per germline. This CDR3 has 15 residues.

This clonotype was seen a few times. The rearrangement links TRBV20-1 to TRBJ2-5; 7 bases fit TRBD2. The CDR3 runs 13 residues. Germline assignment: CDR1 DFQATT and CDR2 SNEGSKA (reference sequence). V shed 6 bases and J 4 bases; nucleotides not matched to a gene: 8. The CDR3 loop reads CSALLRGRETQYF. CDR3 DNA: TGCAGTGCCCTCCTGCGGGGGAGAGAGACCCAGTACTTC.

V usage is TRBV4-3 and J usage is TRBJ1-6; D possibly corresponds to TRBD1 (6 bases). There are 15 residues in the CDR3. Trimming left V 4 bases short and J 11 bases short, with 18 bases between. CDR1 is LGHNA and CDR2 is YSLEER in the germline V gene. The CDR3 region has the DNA TGCGCCAGCAGCCGTGACCGGGACATACTAGCACCCCTCCACTTT. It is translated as CASSRDRDILAPLHF.

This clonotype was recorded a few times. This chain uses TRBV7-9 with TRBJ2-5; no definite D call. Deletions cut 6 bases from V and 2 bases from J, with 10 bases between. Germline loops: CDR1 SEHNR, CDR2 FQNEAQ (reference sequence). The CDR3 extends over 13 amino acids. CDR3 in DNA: TGTGCCAGCAGTTCTCCCAAACAAGAGACCCAGTACTTC. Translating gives CASSSPKQETQYF.

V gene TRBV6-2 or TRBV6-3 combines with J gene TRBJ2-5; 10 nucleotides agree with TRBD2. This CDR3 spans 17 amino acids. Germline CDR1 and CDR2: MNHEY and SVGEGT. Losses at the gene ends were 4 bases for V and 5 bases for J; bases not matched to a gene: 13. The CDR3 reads CASSWLRWLAGEETQYF. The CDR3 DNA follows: TGTGCCAGCAGTTGGCTGAGGTGGCTAGCGGGGGAGGAGACCCAGTACTTC.

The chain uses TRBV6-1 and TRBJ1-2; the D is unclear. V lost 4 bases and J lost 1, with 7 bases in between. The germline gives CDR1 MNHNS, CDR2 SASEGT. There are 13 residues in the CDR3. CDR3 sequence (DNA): TGTGCCAGCAGTGTGGCGGATAACTATGGCTACACCTTC. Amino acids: CASSVADNYGYTF.

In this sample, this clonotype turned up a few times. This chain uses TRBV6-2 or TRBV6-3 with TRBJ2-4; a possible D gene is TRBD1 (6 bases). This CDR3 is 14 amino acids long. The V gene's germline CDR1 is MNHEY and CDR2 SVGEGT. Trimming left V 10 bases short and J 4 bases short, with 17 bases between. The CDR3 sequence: CANYRVPAKNIQYF. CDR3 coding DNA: TGTGCCAACTACAGGGTTCCGGCAAAAAACATTCAGTACTTC.

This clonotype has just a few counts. The CDR3 DNA sequence: TGTGCCAGCTCACCACTTAACTCTAACATGGCGGACTATGGCTACACCTTC. Its protein is CASSPLNSNMADYGYTF. This chain uses TRBV18 with TRBJ1-2; D uncertain. CDR3 length: 17 amino acids. Germline CDR1 reads KGHSH; CDR2 reads LQKENI. V lost 1 base and J lost 3, with 18 bases in between.

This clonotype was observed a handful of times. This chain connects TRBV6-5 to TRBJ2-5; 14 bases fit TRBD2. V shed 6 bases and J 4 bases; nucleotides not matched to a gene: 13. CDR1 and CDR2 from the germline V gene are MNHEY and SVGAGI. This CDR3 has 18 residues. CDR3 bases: TGTGCCAGCAGCTACGGACTAGCGGGGGGCTATAGTCTAGAGACCCAGTACTTC. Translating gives CASSYGLAGGYSLETQYF.

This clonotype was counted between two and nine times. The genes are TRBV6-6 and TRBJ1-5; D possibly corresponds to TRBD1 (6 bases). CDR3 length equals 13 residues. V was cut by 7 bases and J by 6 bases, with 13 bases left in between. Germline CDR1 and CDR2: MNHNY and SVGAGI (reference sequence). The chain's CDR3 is CASTHRVSQPQHF. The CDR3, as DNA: TGTGCCAGCACCCACAGGGTTAGTCAGCCCCAGCATTTT.

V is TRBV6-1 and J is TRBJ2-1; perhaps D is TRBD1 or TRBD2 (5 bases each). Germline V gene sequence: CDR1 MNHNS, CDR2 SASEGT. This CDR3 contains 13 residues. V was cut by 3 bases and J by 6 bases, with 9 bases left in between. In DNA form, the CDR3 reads TGTGCCAGCAGTGAGGGGACGATCAATGAGCAGTTCTTC. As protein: CASSEGTINEQFF.

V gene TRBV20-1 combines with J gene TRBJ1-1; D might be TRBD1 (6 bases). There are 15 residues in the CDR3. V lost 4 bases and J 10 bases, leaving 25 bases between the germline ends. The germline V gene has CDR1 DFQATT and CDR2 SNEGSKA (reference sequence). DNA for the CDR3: TGCAGTGCTACCCGTCCAGGGGCGGAAAACTCCCGAGCTTTCTTT. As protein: CSATRPGAENSRAFF.

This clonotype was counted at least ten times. CDR3 loop: CASSLATRGNEQYF. The CDR3 DNA sequence: TGCGCCAGCAGCTTGGCCACAAGGGGCAACGAGCAGTACTTC. The chain carries TRBV5-1 and TRBJ2-7; possibly TRBD1 for D (5 bases). CDR3 length: 14 amino acids. V was cut by 0 bases and J by 5 bases, with 12 bases left in between. The germline V gene encodes CDR1 SGHRS and CDR2 YFSETQ. Combining the CDR3 with reference TRBV5-1 and TRBJ2-7 gives the whole variable domain KAGVTQTPRYLIKTRGQQVTLSCSPISGHRSVSWYQQTPGQGLQFLFEYFSETQRNKGNFPGRFSGRQFSNSRSEMNVSTLELGDSALYLCASSLATRGNEQYFGPGTRLTVT.

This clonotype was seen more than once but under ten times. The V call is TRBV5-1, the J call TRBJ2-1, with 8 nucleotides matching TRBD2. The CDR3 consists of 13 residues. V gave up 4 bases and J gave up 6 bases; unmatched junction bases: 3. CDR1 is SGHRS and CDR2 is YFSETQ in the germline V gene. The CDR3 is CASSPGRGNEQFF. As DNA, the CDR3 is TGCGCCAGCAGCCCCGGGAGGGGCAATGAGCAGTTCTTC.

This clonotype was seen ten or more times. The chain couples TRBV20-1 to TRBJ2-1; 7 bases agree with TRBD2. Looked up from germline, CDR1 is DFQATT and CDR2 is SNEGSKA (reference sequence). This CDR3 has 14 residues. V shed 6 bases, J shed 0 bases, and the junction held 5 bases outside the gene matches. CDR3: CSARGGSSYNEQFF. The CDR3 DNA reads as TGCAGTGCCCGCGGGGGTAGCTCCTACAATGAGCAGTTCTTC.

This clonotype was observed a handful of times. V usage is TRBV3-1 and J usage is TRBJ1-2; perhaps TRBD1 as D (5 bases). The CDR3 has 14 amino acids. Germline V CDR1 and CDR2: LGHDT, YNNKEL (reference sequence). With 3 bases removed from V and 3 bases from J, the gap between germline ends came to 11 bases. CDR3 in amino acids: CASSQRGAYYGYTF. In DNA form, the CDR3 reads TGTGCCAGCAGCCAGCGCGGGGCGTACTATGGCTACACCTTC.

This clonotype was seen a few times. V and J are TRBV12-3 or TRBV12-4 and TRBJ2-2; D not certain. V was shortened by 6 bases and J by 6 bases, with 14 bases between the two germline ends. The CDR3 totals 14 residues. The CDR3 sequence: CASRTTRGAGELFF. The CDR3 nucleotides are TGTGCCAGCAGAACGACCCGCGGCGCCGGGGAGCTGTTTTTT.

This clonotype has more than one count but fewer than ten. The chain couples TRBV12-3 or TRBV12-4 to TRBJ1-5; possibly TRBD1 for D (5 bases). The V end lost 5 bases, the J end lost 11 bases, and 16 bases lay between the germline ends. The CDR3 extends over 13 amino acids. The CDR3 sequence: CASSTYEGRAQHF. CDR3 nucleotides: TGTGCCAGCAGTACCTATGAGGGGCGGGCCCAGCATTTT.

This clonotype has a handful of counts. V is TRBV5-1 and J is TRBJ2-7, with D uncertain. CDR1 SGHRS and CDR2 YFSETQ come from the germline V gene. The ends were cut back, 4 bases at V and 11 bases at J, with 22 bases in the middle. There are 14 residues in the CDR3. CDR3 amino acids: CASSPQTGPQEKYF. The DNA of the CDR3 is TGCGCCAGCAGCCCTCAGACCGGGCCCCAGGAGAAGTACTTC.